This T cell receptor beta chain was documented in a study of T cells in Graves' hyperthyroidism and ophthalmopathy. About the study: Peripheral blood was collected at initial diagnosis, before any treatment.

The hyperthyroidism patients had all been newly diagnosed, and their disease duration was under 2 months. Their ages ranged from 18 to 65 years. On the basis of clinical symptoms, serum thyroxine and TRAb, thyroid ultrasound and orbital computed tomography, diagnoses were made. General study findings and limits: It was a median 6.5 months before onset that the model predicted ophthalmopathy.

Regions amplified from RNA transcripts were the TCR beta CDR3 regions. HTBI primers were the set used in a first-round RT-PCR of the TCR CDR3. TCRdb called the multiplex PCR reads again in MiXCR, with one record for every CDR3 protein. The sample has over 700,000 distinct CDR3 sequences; 35% are singletons. As concerns this clonotype: Its target is not known. The conserved phenylalanine or tryptophan normally closing the CDR3 is absent here, so this likely arose from a read error.

V dropped 1 base and J dropped 3 bases, with 10 bases sitting between them. Germline V lookup: CDR1 SGHRS, CDR2 YFSETQ. The CDR3 length is 14 residues. The source of this sequence is a woman aged 40 to 50 with Graves' hyperthyroidism. The chain uses TRBV5-1 and TRBJ1-1, with D unclear. Sequenced sample: blood. The CDR3 DNA follows: TGCGCCAGCAGCTTGAGCCCGGGAGACACTGAAGCTTTCTCT. Its translation: CASSLSPGDTEAFS.